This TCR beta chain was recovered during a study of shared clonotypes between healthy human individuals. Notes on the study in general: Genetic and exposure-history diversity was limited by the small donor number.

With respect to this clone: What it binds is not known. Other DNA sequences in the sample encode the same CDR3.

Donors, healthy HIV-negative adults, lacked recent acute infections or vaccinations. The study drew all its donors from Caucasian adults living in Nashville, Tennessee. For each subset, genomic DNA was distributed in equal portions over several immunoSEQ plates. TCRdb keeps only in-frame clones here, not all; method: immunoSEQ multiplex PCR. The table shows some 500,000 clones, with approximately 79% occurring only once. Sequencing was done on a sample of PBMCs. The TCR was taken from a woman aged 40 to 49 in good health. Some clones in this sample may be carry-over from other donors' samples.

Written as DNA, the CDR3 is TGTGCCAGCAGCGTGGGACAGGGGGGACAGCCCCAGCATTTT. This translates into CASSVGQGGQPQHF. The V gene is TRBV9, the J gene TRBJ1-5, with TRBD1 matching over 11 bases. The V segment lost 2 bases and the J segment 7 bases; nucleotides outside the gene matches: 2. The CDR3 has 14 amino acids. Germline V gene lookup returns CDR1 SGDLS and CDR2 YYNGEE.